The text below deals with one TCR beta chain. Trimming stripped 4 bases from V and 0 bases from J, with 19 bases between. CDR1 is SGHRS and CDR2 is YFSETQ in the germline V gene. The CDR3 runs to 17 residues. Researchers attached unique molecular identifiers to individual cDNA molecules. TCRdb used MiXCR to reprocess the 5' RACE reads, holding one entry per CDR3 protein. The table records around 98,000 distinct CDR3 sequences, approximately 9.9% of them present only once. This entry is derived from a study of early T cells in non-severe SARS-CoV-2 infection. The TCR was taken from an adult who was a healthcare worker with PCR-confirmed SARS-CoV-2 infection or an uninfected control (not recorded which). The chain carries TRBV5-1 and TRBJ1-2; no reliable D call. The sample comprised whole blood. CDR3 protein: CASSPGGRSRANYGYTF. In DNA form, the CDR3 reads TGCGCCAGCAGCCCAGGAGGCAGATCGAGGGCTAACTATGGCTACACCTTC.